Presented here are 7 T cell receptor beta chains from one specimen sequenced in a study of identical twins. TCRdb itself ran the 5' RACE reads through MiXCR, one entry per CDR3 protein. Among some 230,000 distinct CDR3 sequences listed, 6.5% were seen once. The same sample was also studied in work on T cells expressing NK-cell markers.

The sample consisted of CD8+ T cells sorted from blood. Receptors originate from a woman younger than 30 in good health.

This rearrangement joins TRBV29-1 to TRBJ2-7; D ambiguous. V dropped 4 bases and J dropped 10 bases, with 20 bases sitting between them. The CDR3 contains 13 residues. Germline lookup yields CDR1 SQVTM and CDR2 ANQGSEA. In DNA, the CDR3 is TGCAGCGTTGGCACCGGCCTCTATGTCGAACAGTACTTC. Its protein product is CSVGTGLYVEQYF.

In this sample, this clonotype turned up a few times. The genes are TRBV11-2 and TRBJ1-2; tentatively, D is TRBD1 (5 bases). The CDR3 consists of 14 residues. V shed 4 bases and J shed 8 bases, with 17 bases lying between them. Germline CDR1 SGHAT, CDR2 FQNNGV. The DNA of the CDR3 is TGTGCCAGCAGCTCTATCGGGACCTTCACGGGCTACACCTTC. Translating gives CASSSIGTFTGYTF.

The CDR3 nucleotides read TGCAGTGCTATCGAAGACGGGACTAGCGCATACAATGAGCAGTTCTTC. Encoded protein: CSAIEDGTSAYNEQFF. This chain links TRBV20-1 with TRBJ2-1, with 10 bases matching TRBD2. The CDR3 length is 16 residues. Germline V CDR1 and CDR2: DFQATT, SNEGSKA (reference sequence). After removal of 4 bases from V and 4 bases from J, the junction contained 10 bases not matched to a gene.

This clonotype has a handful of counts. V and J are TRBV7-9 and TRBJ2-2, with 9 positions matching TRBD2. Germline assignment: CDR1 SEHNR and CDR2 FQNEAQ (reference sequence). The CDR3 spans 17 residues. The junction had 9 bases not matched to a gene; V was cut back by 5 bases and J by 2 bases. The CDR3 DNA reads TGTGCCAGCAGCCCAGGTCGGCGGGAGGGCAACACCGGGGAGCTGTTTTTT. It yields the protein CASSPGRREGNTGELFF.

This clonotype was counted at least ten times. This chain uses TRBV11-1 with TRBJ2-1; 8 bases align to TRBD1. The CDR3 extends over 20 amino acids. With V trimmed by 5 bases and J by 7 bases, 25 bases remained unmatched. Germline values: CDR1 SGHAT, CDR2 FQDESV (reference sequence). Here the CDR3 reads CASSGPGTGRVSSARNEQFF. DNA for the CDR3: TGTGCCAGCAGCGGACCAGGGACAGGCCGAGTTAGTAGCGCCAGGAATGAGCAGTTCTTC.

The chain recombines TRBV14 with TRBJ2-6; TRBD1 aligns across 8 bases. The V gene's germline CDR1 is SGHDN and CDR2 FVKESK. Trimming cost V 0 bases and J 0 bases; bases outside gene matches: 7. CDR3 size: 19 residues. Here the CDR3 reads CASSQDPAGGYSGANVLTF. The CDR3 bases are TGTGCCAGCAGCCAAGATCCCGCAGGGGGCTACTCTGGGGCCAACGTCCTGACTTTC.

This clonotype showed up just a few times. The chain has TRBV13 and TRBJ2-6; the D gene is possibly TRBD1 (5 bases). The V end lost 5 bases, the J end lost 2 bases, and 10 bases lay between the germline ends. The length of the CDR3 is 15 residues. The V gene's germline CDR1 is PRHDT and CDR2 FYEKMQ (reference sequence). The CDR3: CASSPTVTGANVLTF. CDR3 sequence (DNA): TGTGCCAGCAGCCCGACAGTGACTGGGGCCAACGTCCTGACTTTC.